This T cell receptor beta chain came from a study of blood T cell repertoires in COVID-19. In the study overall: Specimens from acute and convalescent COVID-19 originated in the United States, Italy and Spain. PBMCs, B-cell-depleted T cells, or T cells were the source of the cDNA or gDNA that made up the material.

Unmatched junction bases numbered 1, after V lost 6 bases and J lost 8 bases. This CDR3 has 11 amino acids. Looked up from germline, CDR1 is MNHEY and CDR2 is SVGAGI. This clone has only a few counts. Per the study methods: Reference gene primer amplification in the assay estimated nucleated cell counts. The table came from immunoSEQ multiplex PCR; TCRdb's copy has only in-frame clones and leaves some out. From that table come the V and J calls and clone size; the DNA was used to work out D and trimming. The sample includes about 150,000 clones, approximately 90% of them seen just once. The sample comprised peripheral blood. The clonotype was recovered from a woman in her fifties or sixties with acute or convalescent COVID-19. The chain couples TRBV6-5 to TRBJ1-1; TRBD1 aligns across 9 bases. The CDR3 loop is CASSGQGEAFF. The CDR3 nucleotides are TGTGCCAGCAGCGGACAGGGGGAAGCTTTCTTT.